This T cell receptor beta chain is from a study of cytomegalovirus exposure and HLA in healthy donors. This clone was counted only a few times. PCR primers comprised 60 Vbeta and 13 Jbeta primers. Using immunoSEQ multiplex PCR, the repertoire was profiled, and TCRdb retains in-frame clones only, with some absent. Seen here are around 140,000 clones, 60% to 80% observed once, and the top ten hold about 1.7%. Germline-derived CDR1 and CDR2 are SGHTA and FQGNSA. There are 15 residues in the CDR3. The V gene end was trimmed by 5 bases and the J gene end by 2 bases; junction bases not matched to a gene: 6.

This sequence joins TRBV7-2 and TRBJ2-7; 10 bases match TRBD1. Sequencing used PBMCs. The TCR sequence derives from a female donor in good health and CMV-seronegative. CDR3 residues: CASSPSGTGAYEQYF. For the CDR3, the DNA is TGTGCCAGCAGCCCTTCCGGGACAGGGGCCTACGAGCAGTACTTC.